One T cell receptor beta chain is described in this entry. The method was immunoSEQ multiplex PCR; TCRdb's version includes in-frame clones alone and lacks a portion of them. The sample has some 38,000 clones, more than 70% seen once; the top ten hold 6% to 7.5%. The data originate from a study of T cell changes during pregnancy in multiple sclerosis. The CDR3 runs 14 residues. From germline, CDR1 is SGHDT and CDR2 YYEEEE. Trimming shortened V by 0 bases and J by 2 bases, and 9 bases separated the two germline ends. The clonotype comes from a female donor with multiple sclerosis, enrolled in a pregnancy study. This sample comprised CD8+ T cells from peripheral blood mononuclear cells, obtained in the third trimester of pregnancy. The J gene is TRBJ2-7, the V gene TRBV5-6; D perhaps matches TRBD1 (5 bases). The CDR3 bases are TGTGCCAGCAGCTTGGATGGGGCTGCCTACGAGCAGTACTTC. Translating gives CASSLDGAAYEQYF. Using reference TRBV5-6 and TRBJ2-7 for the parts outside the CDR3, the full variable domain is DAGVTQSPTHLIKTRGQQVTLRCSPKSGHDTVSWYQQALGQGPQFIFQYYEEEERQRGNFPDRFSGHQFPNYSSELNVNALLLGDSALYLCASSLDGAAYEQYFGPGTRLTVT.